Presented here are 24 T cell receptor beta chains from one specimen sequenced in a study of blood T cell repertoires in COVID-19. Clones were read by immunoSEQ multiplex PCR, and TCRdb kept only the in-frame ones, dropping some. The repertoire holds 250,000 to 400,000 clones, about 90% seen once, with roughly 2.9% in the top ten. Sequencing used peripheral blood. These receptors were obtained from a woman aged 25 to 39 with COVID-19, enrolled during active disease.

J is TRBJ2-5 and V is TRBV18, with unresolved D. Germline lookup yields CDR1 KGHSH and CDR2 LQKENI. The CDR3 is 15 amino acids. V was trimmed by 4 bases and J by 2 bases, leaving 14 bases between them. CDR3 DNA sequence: TGTGCCAGCTCACACCCATTAACTACACAAGAGACCCAGTACTTC. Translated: CASSHPLTTQETQYF. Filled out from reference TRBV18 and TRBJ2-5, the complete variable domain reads NAGVMQNPRHLVRRRGQEARLRCSPMKGHSHVYWYRQLPEEGLKFMVYLQKENIIDESGMPKERFSAEFPKEGPSILRIQQVVRGDSAAYFCASSHPLTTQETQYFGPGTRLLVL.

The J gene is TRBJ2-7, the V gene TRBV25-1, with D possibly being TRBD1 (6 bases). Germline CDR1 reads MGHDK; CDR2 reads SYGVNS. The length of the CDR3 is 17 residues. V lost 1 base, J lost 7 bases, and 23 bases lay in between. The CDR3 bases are TGTGCCAGCAGTGAATTTGAGGCAGGGGCCACTCCTAGGGAGCAGTACTTC. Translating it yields CASSEFEAGATPREQYF.

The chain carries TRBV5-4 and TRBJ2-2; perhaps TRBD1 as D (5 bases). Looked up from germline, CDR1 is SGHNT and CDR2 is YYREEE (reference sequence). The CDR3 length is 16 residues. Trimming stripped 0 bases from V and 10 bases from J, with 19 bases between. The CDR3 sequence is CASSLEQGGWVVELFF. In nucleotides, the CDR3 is TGTGCCAGCAGCTTGGAGCAGGGCGGTTGGGTAGTGGAGCTGTTTTTT.

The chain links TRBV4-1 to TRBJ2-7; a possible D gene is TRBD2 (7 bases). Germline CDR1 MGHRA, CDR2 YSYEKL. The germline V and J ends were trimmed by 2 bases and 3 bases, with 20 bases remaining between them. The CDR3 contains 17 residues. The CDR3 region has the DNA TGCGCCAGCAGCCAACCGACGAGGGGGAGGGCCTACTACGAGCAGTACTTC. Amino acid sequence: CASSQPTRGRAYYEQYF.

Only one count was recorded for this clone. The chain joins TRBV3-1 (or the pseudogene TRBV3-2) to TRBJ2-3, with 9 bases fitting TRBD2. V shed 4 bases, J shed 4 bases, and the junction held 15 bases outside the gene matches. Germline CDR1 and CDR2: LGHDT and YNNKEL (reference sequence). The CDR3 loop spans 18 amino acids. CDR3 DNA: TGTGCCAGCAGCCGCAACGCCGGGACTAGCCTCTCTGCAGATACGCAGTATTTT. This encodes CASSRNAGTSLSADTQYF.

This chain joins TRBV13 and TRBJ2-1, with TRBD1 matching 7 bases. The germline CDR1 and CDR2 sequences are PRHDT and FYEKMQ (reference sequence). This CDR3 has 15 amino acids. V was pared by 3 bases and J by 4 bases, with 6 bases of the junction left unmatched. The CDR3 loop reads CASSFKGQRYNEQFF. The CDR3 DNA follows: TGTGCCAGCAGCTTTAAGGGACAGAGATACAATGAGCAGTTCTTC.

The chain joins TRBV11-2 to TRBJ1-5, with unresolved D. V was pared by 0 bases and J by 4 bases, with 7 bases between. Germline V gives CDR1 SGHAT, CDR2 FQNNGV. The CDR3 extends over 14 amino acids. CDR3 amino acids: CASSLDRENQPQHF. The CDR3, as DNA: TGTGCCAGCAGCTTAGATCGAGAGAATCAGCCCCAGCATTTT.

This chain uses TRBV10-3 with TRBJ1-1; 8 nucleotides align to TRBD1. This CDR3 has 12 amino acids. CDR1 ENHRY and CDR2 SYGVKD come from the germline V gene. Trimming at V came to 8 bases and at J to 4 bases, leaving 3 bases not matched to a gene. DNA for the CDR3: TGTGCCATCCAGGGGGCAAGCACTGAAGCTTTCTTT. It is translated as CAIQGASTEAFF.

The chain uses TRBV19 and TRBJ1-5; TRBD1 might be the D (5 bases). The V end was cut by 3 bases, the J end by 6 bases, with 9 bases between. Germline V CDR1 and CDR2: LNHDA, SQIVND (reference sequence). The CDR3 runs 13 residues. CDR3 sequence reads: CASSMGEGQPQHF. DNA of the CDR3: TGTGCCAGTAGTATGGGGGAGGGTCAGCCCCAGCATTTT.

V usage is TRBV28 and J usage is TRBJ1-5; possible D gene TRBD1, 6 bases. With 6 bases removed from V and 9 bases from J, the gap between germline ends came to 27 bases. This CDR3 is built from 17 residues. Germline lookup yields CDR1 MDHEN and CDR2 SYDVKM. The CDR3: CASSIGGGGISSRPQHF. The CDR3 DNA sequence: TGTGCCAGCAGCATAGGGGGGGGAGGCATCTCCTCGAGGCCCCAGCATTTT.

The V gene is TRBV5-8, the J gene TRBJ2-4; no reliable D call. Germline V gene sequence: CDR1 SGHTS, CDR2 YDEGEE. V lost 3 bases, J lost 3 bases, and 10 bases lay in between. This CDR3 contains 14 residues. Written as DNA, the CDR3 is TGTGCCAGCAGCTGGCCCGGCGGCAAAAACATTCAGTACTTC. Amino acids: CASSWPGGKNIQYF.

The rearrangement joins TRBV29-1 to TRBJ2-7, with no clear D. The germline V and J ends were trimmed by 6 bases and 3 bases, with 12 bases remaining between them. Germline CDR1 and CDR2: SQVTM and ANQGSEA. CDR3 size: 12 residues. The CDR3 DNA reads TGCAGCGTGGCCCTTGCAAGCTACGAGCAGTACTTC. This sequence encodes CSVALASYEQYF.

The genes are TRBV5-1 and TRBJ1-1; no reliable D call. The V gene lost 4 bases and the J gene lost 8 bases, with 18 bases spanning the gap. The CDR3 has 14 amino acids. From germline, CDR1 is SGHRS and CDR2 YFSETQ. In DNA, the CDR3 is TGCGCCAGCAGCCCCGGTGGGTACAGCTCCGAAGCTTTCTTT. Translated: CASSPGGYSSEAFF.

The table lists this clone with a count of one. The CDR3 region is CASSQVSGVLNEQYF. In DNA form, the CDR3 reads TGTGCCAGCAGCCAAGTTTCGGGAGTACTCAACGAGCAGTACTTC. The J gene is TRBJ2-7, the V gene TRBV14; D may be TRBD2 (6 bases). The V end lost 1 base, the J end lost 5 bases, and 15 bases lay between the germline ends. The CDR3 runs to 15 residues. Germline-derived CDR1 and CDR2 are SGHDN and FVKESK.

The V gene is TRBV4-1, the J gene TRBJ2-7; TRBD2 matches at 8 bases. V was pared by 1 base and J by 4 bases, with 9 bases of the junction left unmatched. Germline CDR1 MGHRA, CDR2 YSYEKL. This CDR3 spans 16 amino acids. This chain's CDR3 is CASSQGGGSGRYEQYF. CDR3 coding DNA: TGCGCCAGCAGCCAAGGCGGTGGGAGCGGGAGATACGAGCAGTACTTC.

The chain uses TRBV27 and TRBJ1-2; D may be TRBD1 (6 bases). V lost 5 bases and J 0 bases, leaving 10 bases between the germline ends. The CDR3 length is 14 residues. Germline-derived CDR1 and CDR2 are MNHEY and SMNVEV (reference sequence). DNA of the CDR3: TGTGCCAGCAGTCCCCGACAGGCTAACTATGGCTACACCTTC. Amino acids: CASSPRQANYGYTF.

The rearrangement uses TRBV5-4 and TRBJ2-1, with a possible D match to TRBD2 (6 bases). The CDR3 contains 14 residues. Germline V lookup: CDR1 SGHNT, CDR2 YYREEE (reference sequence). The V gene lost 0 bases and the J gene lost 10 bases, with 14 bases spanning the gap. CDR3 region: CASSLGELAWEQFF. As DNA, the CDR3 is TGTGCCAGCAGCTTGGGTGAACTAGCTTGGGAGCAGTTCTTC. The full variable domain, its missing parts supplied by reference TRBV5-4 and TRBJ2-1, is ETGVTQSPTHLIKTRGQQVTLRCSSQSGHNTVSWYQQALGQGPQFIFQYYREEENGRGNFPPRFSGLQFPNYSSELNVNALELDDSALYLCASSLGELAWEQFFGPGTRLTVL.

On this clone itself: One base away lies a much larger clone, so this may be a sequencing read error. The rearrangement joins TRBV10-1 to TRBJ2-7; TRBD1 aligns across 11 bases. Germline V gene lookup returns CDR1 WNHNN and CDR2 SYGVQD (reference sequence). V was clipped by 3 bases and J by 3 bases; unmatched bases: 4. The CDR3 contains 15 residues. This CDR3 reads CASSETGTGGYEQYF. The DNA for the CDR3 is TGCGCCAGCAGTGAAACCGGGACAGGGGGCTACGAGCAGTACTTC.

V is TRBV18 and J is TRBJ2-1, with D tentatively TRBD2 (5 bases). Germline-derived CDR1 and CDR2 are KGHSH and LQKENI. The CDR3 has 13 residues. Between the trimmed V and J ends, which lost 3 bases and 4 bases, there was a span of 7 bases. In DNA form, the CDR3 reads TGTGCCAGCTCACCCGGGGATTACAATGAGCAGTTCTTC. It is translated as CASSPGDYNEQFF.

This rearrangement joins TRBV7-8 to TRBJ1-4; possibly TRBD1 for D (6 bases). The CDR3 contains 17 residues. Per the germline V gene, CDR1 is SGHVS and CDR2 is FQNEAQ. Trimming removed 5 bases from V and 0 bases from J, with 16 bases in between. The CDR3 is CASSLRGAGTTNEKLFF. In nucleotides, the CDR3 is TGTGCCAGCAGCCTCCGGGGGGCGGGAACAACTAATGAAAAACTGTTTTTT.

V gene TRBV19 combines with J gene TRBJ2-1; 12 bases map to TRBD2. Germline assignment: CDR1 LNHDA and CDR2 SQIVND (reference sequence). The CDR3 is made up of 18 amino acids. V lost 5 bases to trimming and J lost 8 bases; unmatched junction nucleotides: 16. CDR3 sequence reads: CASSPWTSGKTLRDEQFF. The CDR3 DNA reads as TGTGCCAGTAGTCCATGGACTAGCGGGAAAACGCTTCGAGATGAGCAGTTCTTC.

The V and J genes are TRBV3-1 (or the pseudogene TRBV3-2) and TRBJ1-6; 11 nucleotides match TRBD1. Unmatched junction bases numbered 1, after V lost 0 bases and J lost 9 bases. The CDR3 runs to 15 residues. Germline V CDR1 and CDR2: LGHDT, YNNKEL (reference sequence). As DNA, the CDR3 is TGTGCCAGCAGCCAAGAAGGGACAGGGGGTTCACCCCTCCACTTT. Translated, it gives CASSQEGTGGSPLHF.

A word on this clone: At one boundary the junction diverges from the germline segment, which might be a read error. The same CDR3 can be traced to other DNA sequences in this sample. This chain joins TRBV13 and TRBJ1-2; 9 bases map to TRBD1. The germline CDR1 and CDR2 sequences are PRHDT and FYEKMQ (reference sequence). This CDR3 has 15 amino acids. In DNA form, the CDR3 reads TGTGCTAGCAGCTTTGGACAGGGGATTAACTATGGCTACACCTTC. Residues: CASSFGQGINYGYTF.

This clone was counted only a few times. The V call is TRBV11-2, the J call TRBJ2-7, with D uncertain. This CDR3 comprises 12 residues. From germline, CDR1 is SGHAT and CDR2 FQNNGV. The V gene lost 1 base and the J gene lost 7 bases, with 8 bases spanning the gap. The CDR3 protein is CASSLGSVEQYF. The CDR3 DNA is TGTGCCAGCAGCTTAGGTTCAGTTGAGCAGTACTTC.